The present T cell receptor (beta chain) was sequenced within a study of PD-L1 blockade in urothelial cancer. Turning to the study itself: Patients began atezolizumab, 1,200 mg intravenously every 3 weeks, in the mid-2010s.

From germline, CDR1 is MNHEY and CDR2 SVGAGI. There are 15 residues in the CDR3. Trimming shortened V by 6 bases and J by 4 bases, and 19 bases separated the two germline ends. Time point: peripheral blood 6 weeks after treatment start. Locally advanced or metastatic urothelial carcinoma was diagnosed in the patients. The study collected 1 to 8 samples per patient, pretreatment and on-treatment. Some clones are missing from TCRdb's copy, which holds only in-frame ones; the method was immunoSEQ multiplex PCR. This table holds 50,000 or so clones, roughly 86% found once. The chain is built from TRBV6-5 and TRBJ2-7, with D perhaps matching TRBD2 (6 bases). Sample: PBMCs, taken around atezolizumab (anti-PD-L1) treatment. The receptor was isolated from a man in his 60s with urothelial cancer. The CDR3 DNA follows: TGTGCCAGCAGCTCGGGACTCCTTCCCCCTTACGAGCAGTACTTC. Protein product: CASSSGLLPPYEQYF.